This TCR beta chain is from a study of blood T cell repertoires in COVID-19. Across the whole study: Sources were T cells, B-cell-depleted T cells, or PBMCs; the material itself was cDNA or gDNA.

Participants' own reports of clinical history determined their cohort assignment. Recovered Cohort 3 donors showed two negative PCRs, clearance, or symptom resolution. Germline CDR1 is LGHNA and CDR2 is YNFKEQ. Unmatched junction bases numbered 3, after V lost 4 bases and J lost 5 bases. CDR3 length equals 14 residues. Only in-frame clones appear in the TCRdb table, and some are missing; sequencing was by immunoSEQ multiplex PCR. This sample yields hundreds of thousands of clones, of which approximately 90% are seen a single time; approximately 2% belongs to the top ten. Sequencing used PBMCs or T cells enriched from blood (not recorded which). The rearrangement uses TRBV4-2 and TRBJ1-2, with TRBD1 matching over 11 bases. The TCR comes from a woman aged 18-30 years who had recovered from COVID-19. The CDR3 DNA reads as TGTGCCAGCAGCCCCCGGGACAGGGGGTATGGCTACACCTTC. Encoded protein: CASSPRDRGYGYTF.